Described below is a single TCR beta chain sequence and its context. Its cognate antigen has yet to be identified. Qualities for individual bases were not recorded, and no much larger clone is one base off. Ends trimmed: V by 5 bases, J by 5 bases; bases unmatched to a gene: 8. From the cysteine through the phenylalanine, the CDR3 covers 15 amino acids. Only the CDR3 part of the read is kept: 45 bases, read in frame from the first base. CDR1 MDHEN and CDR2 SYDVKM were looked up in the germline V gene. The data were taken from a study of T-cell reconstitution after alpha-beta-depleted transplantation in children listed by TCRdb under 2016. Background for the entire study: Using TCR repertoire profiling, the study quantitatively followed how T-cell immune reconstitution unfolded in children after TCRalphabeta/CD19-depleted allogeneic hematopoietic cell transplantation.

Library preparation was by PCR. Data came from an Illumina HiSeq 2500. To normalize quantification of the TCRbeta repertoire, the TCR libraries were built with molecular barcoding that relied on unique molecular identifiers. TCRdb applied fastp at Q25 and MiXCR to the public reads, then kept only in-frame beta chains. Here each entry gathers all rows of one CDR3 protein and keeps the most common genes and DNA. The sample includes about 580,000 distinct CDR3 sequences, with roughly 24% observed a single time. Less than 15% of the sample is taken by the ten largest. Points the paper makes about the study in general: In some patients, high TCRbeta diversity at day 60 was attributed to recipient T cells and intrathymic progenitors that had survived conditioning. Over subsequent months, a decline in hyperexpanded clone frequencies was noted, and after one year, T-cell counts and TCRbeta diversity were mostly ascribed to newly produced T cells. About two months after transplant, the apparently early recovery of alphabetaT-cell counts reportedly depended on just several hundred clones that had expanded rapidly and came from non-depleted graft cells.

The treatment or condition label corresponds to: allogeneic hematopoietic cell transplantation with graft depleted of TCRalphabeta T cells and CD19 B cells. The transplant recipients were children given TCRalphabeta/CD19-depleted allogeneic hematopoietic cell grafts. The source material was PBMCs, mostly from graft donor cells, sampled 360 days after TCRalphabeta/CD19-depleted stem cell transplant. The clonotype originates from a boy in the first two years of life who had a stem cell transplant for acute myeloid leukemia, so the T cells may come from the graft donor. In this chain, TRBV28 is recombined with TRBJ2-1; 8 central nucleotides agree with TRBD2. The DNA reads TGTGCCAGCAGTCCACTACTAGCGGAAAACAATGAGCAGTTCTTC. Its translation is CASSPLLAENNEQFF.